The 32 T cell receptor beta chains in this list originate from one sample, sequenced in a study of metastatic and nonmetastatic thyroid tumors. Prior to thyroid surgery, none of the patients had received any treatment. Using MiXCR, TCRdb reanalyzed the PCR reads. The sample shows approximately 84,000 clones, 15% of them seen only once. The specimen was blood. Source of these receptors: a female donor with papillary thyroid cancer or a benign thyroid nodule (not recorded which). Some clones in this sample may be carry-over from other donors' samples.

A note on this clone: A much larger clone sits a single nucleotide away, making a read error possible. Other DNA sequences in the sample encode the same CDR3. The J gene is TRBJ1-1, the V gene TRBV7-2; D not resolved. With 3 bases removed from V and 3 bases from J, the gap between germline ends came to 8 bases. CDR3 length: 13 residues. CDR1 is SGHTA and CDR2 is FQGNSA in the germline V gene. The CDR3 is CASSFERDTEAFF. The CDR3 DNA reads TGTGCCAGCAGCTTTGAACGTGACACTGAAGCTTTCTTT.

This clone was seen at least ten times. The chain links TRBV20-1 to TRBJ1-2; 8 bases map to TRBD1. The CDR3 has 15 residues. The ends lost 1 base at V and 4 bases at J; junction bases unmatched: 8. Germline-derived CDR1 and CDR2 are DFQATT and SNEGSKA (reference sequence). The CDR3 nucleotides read TGCAGTGCTAGAGCCCGGGACAGGAGCTTCTATGGCTACACCTTC. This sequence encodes CSARARDRSFYGYTF.

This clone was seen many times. The CDR3 is CASSLDGGDNEQFF. The DNA of the CDR3 is TGTGCCAGCAGCTTGGACGGGGGTGACAATGAGCAGTTCTTC. The chain employs TRBV5-8 and TRBJ2-1, with D perhaps TRBD2 (6 bases). Trimming left V 0 bases short and J 5 bases short, with 9 bases between. The CDR3 runs to 14 residues. Germline V gives CDR1 SGHTS, CDR2 YDEGEE.

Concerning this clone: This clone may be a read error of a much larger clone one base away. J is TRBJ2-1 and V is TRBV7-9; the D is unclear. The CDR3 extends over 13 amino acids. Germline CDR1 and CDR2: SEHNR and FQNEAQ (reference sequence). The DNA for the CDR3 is TGTGCCAGCATCTTACGCGGAGACAATGAGCAGTTCTTC. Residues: CASILRGDNEQFF.

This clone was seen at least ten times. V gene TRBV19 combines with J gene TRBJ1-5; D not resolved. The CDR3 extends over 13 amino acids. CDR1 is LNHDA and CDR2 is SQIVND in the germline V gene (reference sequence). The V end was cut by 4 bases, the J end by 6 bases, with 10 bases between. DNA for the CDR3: TGTGCCAGTAGTAGAATAGGCGGTCAGCCCCAGCATTTT. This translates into CASSRIGGQPQHF.

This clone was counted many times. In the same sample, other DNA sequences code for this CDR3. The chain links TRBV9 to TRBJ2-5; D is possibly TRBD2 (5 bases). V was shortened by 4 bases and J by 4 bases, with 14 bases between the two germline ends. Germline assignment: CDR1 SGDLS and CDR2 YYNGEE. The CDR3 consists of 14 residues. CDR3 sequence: CASSPHEGRETQYF. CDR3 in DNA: TGTGCCAGCAGCCCTCACGAGGGCAGAGAGACCCAGTACTTC.

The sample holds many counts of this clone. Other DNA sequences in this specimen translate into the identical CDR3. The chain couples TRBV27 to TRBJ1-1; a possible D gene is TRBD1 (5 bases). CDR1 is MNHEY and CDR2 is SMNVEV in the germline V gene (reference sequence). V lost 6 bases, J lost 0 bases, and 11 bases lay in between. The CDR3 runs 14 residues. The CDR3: CASSPGTVNTEAFF. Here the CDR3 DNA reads TGTGCCAGCAGCCCCGGGACGGTGAACACTGAAGCTTTCTTT.

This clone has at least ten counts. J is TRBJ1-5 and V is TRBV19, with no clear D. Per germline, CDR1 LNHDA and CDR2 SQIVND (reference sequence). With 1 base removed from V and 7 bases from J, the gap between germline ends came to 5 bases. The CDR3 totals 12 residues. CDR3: CASSIVGQPQHF. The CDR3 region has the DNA TGTGCCAGTAGTATAGTCGGGCAGCCCCAGCATTTT.

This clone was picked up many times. The CDR3 sequence is CATRGQTGASSYNSPLHF. The CDR3 DNA reads TGTGCCACCAGGGGGCAAACAGGCGCCAGCTCCTATAATTCACCCCTCCACTTT. The rearrangement joins TRBV6-5 to TRBJ1-6; TRBD1 aligns across 8 bases. Trimming removed 10 bases from V and 0 bases from J; junction bases left unmatched: 14. CDR1 MNHEY and CDR2 SVGAGI come from the germline V gene. The CDR3 runs to 18 residues.

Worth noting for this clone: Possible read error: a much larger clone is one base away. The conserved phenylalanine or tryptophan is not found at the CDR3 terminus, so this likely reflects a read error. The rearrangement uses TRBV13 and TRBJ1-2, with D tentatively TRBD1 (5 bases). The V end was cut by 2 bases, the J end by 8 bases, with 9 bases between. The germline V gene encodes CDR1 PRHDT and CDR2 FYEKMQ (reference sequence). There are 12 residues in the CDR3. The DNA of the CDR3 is TGTGCCAGCAGCTTATCGGGGGTCGGCTACACCCTC. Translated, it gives CASSLSGVGYTL.

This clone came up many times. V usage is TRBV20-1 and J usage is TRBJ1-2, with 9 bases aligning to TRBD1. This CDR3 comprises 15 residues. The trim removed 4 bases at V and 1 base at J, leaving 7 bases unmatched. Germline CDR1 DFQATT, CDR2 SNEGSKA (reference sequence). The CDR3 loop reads CSAMTDRGHNYGYTF. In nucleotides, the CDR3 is TGCAGTGCTATGACGGACAGGGGACATAACTATGGCTACACCTTC.

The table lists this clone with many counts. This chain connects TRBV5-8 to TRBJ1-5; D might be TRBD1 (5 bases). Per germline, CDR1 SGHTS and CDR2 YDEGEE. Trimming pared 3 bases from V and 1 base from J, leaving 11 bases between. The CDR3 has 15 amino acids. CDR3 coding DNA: TGTGCCAGCAGCTGGGAAGGGGAGAGCAATCAGCCCCAGCATTTT. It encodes CASSWEGESNQPQHF.

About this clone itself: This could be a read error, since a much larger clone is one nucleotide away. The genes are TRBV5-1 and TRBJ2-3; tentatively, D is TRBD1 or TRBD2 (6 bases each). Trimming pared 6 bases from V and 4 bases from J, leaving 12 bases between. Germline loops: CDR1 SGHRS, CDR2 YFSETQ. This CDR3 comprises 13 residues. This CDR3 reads CASIPGGPDTQYF. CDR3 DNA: TGCGCCAGCATCCCTGGGGGGCCAGATACGCAGTATTTT.

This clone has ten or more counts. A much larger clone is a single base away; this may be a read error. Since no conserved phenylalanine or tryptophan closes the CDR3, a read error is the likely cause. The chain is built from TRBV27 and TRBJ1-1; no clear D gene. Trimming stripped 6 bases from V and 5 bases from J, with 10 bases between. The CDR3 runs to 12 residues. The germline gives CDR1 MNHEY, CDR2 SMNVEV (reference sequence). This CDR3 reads CASRGGYTEAFL. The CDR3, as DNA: TGTGCCAGCAGGGGTGGCTATACTGAAGCTTTCCTT.

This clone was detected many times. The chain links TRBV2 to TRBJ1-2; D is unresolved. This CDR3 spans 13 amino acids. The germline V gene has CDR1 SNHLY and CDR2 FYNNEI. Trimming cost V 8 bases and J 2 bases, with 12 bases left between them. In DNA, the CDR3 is TGTGCCAGCGAGGGATCCAGGAACTATGGCTACACCTTC. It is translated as CASEGSRNYGYTF.

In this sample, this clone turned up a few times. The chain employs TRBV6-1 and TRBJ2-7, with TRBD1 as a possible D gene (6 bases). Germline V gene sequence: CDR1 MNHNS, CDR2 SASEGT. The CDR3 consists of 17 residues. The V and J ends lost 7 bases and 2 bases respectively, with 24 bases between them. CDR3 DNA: TGTGCCAGCATTGGTGGCTCCTGGCAGGGGCGTCCCTACGAGCAGTACTTC. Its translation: CASIGGSWQGRPYEQYF.

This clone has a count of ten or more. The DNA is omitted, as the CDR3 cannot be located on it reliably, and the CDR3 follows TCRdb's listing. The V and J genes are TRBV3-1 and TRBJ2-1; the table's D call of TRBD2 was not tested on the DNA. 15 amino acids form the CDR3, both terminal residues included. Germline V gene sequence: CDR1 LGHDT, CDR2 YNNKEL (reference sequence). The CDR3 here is CASSQEVGAGTRAFF.

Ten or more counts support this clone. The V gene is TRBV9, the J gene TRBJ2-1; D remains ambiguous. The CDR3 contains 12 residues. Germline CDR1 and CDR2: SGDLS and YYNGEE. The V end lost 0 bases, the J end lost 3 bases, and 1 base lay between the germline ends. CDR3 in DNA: TGTGCCAGCAGCGTAGGCTACAATGAGCAGTTCTTC. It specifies CASSVGYNEQFF.

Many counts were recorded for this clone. The CDR3 reads CASSARQINTEAFF. In DNA form, the CDR3 reads TGCGCCAGCAGCGCCAGACAGATCAACACTGAAGCTTTCTTT. The chain has TRBV5-1 and TRBJ1-1; maybe TRBD1 (5 bases). V lost 4 bases, J lost 2 bases, and 12 bases lay in between. In germline, CDR1 is SGHRS, CDR2 YFSETQ. The CDR3 sequence is 14 residues long.

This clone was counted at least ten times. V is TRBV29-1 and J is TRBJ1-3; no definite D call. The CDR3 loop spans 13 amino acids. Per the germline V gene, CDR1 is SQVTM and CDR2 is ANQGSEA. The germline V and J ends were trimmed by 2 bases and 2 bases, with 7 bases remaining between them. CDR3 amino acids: CSVEKGAGNTIYF. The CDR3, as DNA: TGCAGCGTTGAAAAGGGTGCTGGAAACACCATATATTTT.

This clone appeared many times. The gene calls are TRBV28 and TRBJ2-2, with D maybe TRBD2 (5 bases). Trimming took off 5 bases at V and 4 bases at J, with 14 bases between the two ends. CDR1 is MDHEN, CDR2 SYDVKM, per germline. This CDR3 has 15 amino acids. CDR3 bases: TGTGCCAGCAGTAAGACACCGGGGAGCACCGGGGAGCTGTTTTTT. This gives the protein CASSKTPGSTGELFF.

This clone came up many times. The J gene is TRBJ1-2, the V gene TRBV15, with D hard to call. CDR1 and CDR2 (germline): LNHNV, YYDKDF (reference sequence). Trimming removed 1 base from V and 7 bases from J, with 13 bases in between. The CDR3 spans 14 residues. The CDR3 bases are TGTGCCACCAGCAGAGGGGAAGGGCGGGTTGGCTACACCTTC. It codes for CATSRGEGRVGYTF. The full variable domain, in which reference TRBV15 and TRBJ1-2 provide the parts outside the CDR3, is DAMVIQNPRYQVTQFGKPVTLSCSQTLNHNVMYWYQQKSSQAPKLLFHYYDKDFNNEADTPDNFQSRRPNTSFCFLDIRSPGLGDTAMYLCATSRGEGRVGYTFGSGTRLTVV.

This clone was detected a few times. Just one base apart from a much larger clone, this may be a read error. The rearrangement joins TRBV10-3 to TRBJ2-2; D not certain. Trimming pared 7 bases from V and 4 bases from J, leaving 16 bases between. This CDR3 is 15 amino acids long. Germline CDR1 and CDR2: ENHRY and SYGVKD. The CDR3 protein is CAIIPALFGTGELFF. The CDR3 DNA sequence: TGTGCCATCATTCCCGCGCTTTTCGGCACCGGGGAGCTGTTTTTT.

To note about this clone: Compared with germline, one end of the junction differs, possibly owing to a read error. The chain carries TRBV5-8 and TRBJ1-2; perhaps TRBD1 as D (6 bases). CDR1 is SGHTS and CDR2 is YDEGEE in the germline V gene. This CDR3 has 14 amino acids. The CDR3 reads CASSLVHRALSYTF. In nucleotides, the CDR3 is TGTGCCAGCAGCTTGGTCCACAGGGCCTTGAGCTATACCTTC. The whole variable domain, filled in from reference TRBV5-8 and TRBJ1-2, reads EAGVTQSPTHLIKTRGQQATLRCSPISGHTSVYWYQQALGLGLQFLLWYDEGEERNRGNFPPRFSGRQFPNYSSELNVNALELEDSALYLCASSLVHRALSYTFGSGTRLTVV.

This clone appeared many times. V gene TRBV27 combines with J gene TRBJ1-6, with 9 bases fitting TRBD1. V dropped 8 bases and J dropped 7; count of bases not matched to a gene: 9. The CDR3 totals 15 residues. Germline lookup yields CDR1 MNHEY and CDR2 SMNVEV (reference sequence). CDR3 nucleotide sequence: TGTGCCAGCGCCAAGGGGACAGGGAGGAATTCACCCCTCCACTTT. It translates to CASAKGTGRNSPLHF.

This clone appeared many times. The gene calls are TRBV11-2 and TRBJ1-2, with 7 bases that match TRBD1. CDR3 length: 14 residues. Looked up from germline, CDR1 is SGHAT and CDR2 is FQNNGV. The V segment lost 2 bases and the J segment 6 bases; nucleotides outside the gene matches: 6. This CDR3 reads CASSLTWTGDGYTF. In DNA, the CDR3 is TGTGCCAGCAGCTTAACTTGGACAGGCGATGGCTACACCTTC.

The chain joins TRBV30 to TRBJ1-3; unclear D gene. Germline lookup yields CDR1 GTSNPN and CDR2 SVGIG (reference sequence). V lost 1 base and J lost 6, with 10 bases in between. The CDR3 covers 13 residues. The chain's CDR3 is CAWSAGGLNTIYF. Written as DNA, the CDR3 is TGTGCCTGGAGTGCAGGAGGTTTAAACACCATATATTTT.

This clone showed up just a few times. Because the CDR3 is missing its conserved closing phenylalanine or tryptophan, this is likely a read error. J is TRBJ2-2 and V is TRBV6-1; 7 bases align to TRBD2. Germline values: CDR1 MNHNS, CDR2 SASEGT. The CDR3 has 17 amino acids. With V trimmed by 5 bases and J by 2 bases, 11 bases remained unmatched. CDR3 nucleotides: TGTGCCAGCAGTACGACGGCGGGACTATTAAACACCGGGGAGCTGTTTTCT. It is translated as CASSTTAGLLNTGELFS.

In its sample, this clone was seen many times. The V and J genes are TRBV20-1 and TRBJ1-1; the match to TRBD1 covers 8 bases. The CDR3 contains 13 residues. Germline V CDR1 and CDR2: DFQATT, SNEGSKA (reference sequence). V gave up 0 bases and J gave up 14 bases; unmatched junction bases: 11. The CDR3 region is CSARDGILGQGFF. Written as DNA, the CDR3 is TGCAGTGCTAGAGATGGGATCCTAGGACAGGGCTTCTTT.

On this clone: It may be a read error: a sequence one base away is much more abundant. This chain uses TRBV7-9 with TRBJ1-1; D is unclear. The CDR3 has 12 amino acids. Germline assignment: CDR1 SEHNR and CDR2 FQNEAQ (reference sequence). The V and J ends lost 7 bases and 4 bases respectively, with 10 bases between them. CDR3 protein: CASILPSTEAFF. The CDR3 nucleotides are TGTGCCAGCATCCTGCCGAGCACTGAAGCTTTCTTT.

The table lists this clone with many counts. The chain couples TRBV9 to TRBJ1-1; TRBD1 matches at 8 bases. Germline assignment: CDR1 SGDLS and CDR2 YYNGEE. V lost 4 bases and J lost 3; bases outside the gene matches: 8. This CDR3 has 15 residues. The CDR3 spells CASSYTGQGYTEAFF. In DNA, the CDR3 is TGTGCCAGCAGCTACACCGGACAGGGTTACACTGAAGCTTTCTTT.

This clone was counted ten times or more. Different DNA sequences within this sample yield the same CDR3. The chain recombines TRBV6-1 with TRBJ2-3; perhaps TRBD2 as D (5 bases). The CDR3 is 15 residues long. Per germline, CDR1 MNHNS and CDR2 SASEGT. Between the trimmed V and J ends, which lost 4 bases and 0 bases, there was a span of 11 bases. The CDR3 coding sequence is TGTGCCAGCAGTGGGAGGACCGTAAGCACAGATACGCAGTATTTT. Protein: CASSGRTVSTDTQYF.